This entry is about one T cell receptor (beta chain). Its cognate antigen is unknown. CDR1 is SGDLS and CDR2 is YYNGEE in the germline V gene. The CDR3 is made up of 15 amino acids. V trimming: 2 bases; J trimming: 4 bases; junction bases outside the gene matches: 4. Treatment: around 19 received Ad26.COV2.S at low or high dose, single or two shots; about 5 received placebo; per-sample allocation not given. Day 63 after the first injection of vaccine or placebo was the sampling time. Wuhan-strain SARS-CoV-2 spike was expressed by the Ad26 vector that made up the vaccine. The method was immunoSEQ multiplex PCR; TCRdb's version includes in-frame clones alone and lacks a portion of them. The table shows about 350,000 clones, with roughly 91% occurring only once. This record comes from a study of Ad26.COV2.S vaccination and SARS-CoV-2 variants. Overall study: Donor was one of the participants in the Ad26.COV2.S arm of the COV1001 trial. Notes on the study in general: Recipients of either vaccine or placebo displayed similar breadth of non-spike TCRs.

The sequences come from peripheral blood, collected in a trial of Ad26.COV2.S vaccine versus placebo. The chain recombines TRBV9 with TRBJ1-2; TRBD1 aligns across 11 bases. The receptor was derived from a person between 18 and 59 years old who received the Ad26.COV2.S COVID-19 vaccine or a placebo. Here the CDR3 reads CASSVRDRGTYGYTF. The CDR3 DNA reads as TGTGCCAGCAGCGTGAGGGACAGGGGGACCTATGGCTACACCTTC.